This T cell receptor (beta chain) came from a study of T cell responses to AZD1222 COVID-19 vaccine. Study-wide results and limits: The sample set comprised mostly white British donors with more females, and clonal diversity was possibly underestimated. Among spike-specific TCRs, nearly half reportedly target unmutated variant regions. Among vaccine-associated CD4 TCRs, coverage spanned spike, with dominance at 160-218 and 743-854. Of the AZD1222 recipients, only 5 or 6 were seropositive at baseline.

Details on this clone: Its specificity is not known.

The germline V gene encodes CDR1 MNHEY and CDR2 SVGAGI. V shed 11 bases and J 4 bases; nucleotides not matched to a gene: 6. This CDR3 is 13 amino acids long. Method: immunoSEQ multiplex PCR; TCRdb's copy keeps in-frame clones and lacks some. The table records tens of thousands of clones, roughly 88% of them present only once. The clonotype was recovered from an adult who received the AZD1222 COVID-19 vaccine. The material was peripheral blood, obtained 28 days after the second AZD1222 dose. The V and J genes are TRBV6-5 and TRBJ2-1; 9 nucleotides line up with TRBD1. For the CDR3, the DNA is TGTGCCTCGGTCGACAGGGGGTACAATGAGCAGTTCTTC. This codes for CASVDRGYNEQFF.